The rows below give T cell receptor beta chains drawn from one sample of a study of OX40 agonist ivuxolimab in advanced cancers. The method was immunoSEQ multiplex PCR; TCRdb's version includes in-frame clones alone and lacks a portion of them. The data contain roughly 80,000 clones, 90% of them singletons. The source material was CD4+ or CD8+ T cells sorted from blood, sampled in a trial of the OX40 agonist ivuxolimab. The source is an adult with an advanced solid tumor such as melanoma, head and neck, liver or kidney cancer. The CDR3 runs from the conserved cysteine through the conserved F or W. The order of the fields is J gene, V gene, clone size, D gene, CDR3 DNA, CDR3 protein. A D gene is named only where the DNA matches it firmly. For some rows the clone size is stated as once, few or many, or as a class when expanded; others skip it.

J: TRBJ1-1
V: TRBV10-3
size: few
D: -
DNA: TGTGCCATCAGTGAGGGGGGCCTAAGGAGAACTGAAGCTTTCTTT
CDR3: CAISEGGLRRTEAFF

J: TRBJ2-5
V: TRBV7-3
size: -
D: -
DNA: TGTGCCAGCAGCGCCGGACCGCGGGAGACCCAGTACTTC
CDR3: CASSAGPRETQYF

J: TRBJ1-3
V: TRBV6-1
size: -
D: -
DNA: TGTGCCAGCAGTGAACGGACTGGAAACACCATATATTTT
CDR3: CASSERTGNTIYF

J: TRBJ2-1
V: TRBV5-1
size: -
D: TRBD2
DNA: TGCGCCAGCAGCTTGGTCCCGGGACTAGCGGGAAATGAGCAGTTCTTC
CDR3: CASSLVPGLAGNEQFF

J: TRBJ2-3
V: TRBV14
size: -
D: -
DNA: TGTGCCAGCAGCCAAGTTCGTGGGAGTGTCACAGATACGCAGTATTTT
CDR3: CASSQVRGSVTDTQYF

J: TRBJ2-1
V: TRBV10-3
size: -
D: TRBD2
DNA: TGTGCCATCAGTGAGCCCTCCGGGAAGCGGGGTTACAATGAGCAGTTCTTC
CDR3: CAISEPSGKRGYNEQFF

J: TRBJ2-1
V: TRBV5-1
size: -
D: -
DNA: TGCGCCAGCAGCTTGGTGCTAGCGAAATACAATGAGCAGTTCTTC
CDR3: CASSLVLAKYNEQFF

J: TRBJ2-5
V: TRBV5-4
size: -
D: -
DNA: TGTGCCAGCAGCTTGCGGCGGGAAGGGGAGACCCAGTACTTC
CDR3: CASSLRREGETQYF

J: TRBJ2-1
V: TRBV6-6
size: -
D: -
DNA: TGTGCCAGCAGTTACTTGTACAATGAGCAGTTCTTC
CDR3: CASSYLYNEQFF

J: TRBJ1-1
V: TRBV2
size: -
D: -
DNA: TGTGCCAGCAGTGGGCCGGGGGGTAACACTGAAGCTTTCTTT
CDR3: CASSGPGGNTEAFF

J: TRBJ2-6
V: TRBV2
size: -
D: -
DNA: TGTGCCAGCTACAGTACCGGGGGGGCCAACGTCCTGACTTTC
CDR3: CASYSTGGANVLTF

J: TRBJ1-1
V: TRBV6-1
size: -
D: -
DNA: TGTGCCAGCAGTGATGTGTACGCGAACACTGAAGCTTTCTTT
CDR3: CASSDVYANTEAFF

J: TRBJ2-3
V: TRBV11-2
size: -
D: TRBD2
DNA: TGTGCCAGCAGCGCCTCTAGCGGGGGCACAGATACGCAGTATTTT
CDR3: CASSASSGGTDTQYF

J: TRBJ1-3
V: TRBV6-5
size: once
D: -
DNA: TGTGCCAGCCATTACCTTAACACCATATATTTT
CDR3: CASHYLNTIYF

J: TRBJ2-3
V: TRBV5-4
size: -
D: TRBD2
DNA: TGTGCCAGCAGCCCTAGCGGGAGTTTCACAGATACGCAGTATTTT
CDR3: CASSPSGSFTDTQYF

J: TRBJ2-7
V: TRBV4-3
size: -
D: TRBD2
DNA: TGCGCCAGCAGCCTTCGAGCGGGGGGCGCCTACGAGCAGTACTTC
CDR3: CASSLRAGGAYEQYF

J: TRBJ1-5
V: TRBV19
size: -
D: -
DNA: TGTGCCAGTGACAGGCCTGCTAGCAATCAGCCCCAGCATTTT
CDR3: CASDRPASNQPQHF

J: TRBJ2-7
V: TRBV6-5
size: -
D: -
DNA: TGTGCCAGCACCGCAGCCAGGGGTTCCTACGAGCAGTACTTC
CDR3: CASTAARGSYEQYF